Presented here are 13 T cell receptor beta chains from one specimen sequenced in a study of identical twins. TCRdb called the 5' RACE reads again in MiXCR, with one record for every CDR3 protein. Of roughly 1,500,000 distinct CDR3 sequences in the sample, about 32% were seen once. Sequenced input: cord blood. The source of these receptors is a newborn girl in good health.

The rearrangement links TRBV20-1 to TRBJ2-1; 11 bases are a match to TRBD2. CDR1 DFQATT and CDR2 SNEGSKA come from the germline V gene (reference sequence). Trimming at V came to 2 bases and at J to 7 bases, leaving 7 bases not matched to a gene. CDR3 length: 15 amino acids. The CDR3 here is CSARQLAGESNEQFF. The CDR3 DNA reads TGCAGTGCTAGACAACTAGCGGGAGAGAGTAATGAGCAGTTCTTC.

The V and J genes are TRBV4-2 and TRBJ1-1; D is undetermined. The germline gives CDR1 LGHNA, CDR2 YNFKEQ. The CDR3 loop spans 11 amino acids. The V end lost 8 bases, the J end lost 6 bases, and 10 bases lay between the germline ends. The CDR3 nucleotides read TGTGCCAGCTCAAGGTTCGCTGAAGCTTTCTTT. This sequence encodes CASSRFAEAFF.

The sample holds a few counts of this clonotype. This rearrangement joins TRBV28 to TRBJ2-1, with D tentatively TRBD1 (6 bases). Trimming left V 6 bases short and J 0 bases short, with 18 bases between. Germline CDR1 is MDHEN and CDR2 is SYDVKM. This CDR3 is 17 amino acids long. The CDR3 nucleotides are TGTGCCAGCAGCATAAACCCCGGGACAAACTCCTACAATGAGCAGTTCTTC. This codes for CASSINPGTNSYNEQFF.

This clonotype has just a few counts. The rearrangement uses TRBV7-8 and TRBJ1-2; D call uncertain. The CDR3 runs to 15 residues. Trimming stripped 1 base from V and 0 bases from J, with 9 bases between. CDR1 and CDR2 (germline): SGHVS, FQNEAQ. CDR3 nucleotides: TGTGCCAGCAGCTTAGTCGCAGGAGCTAACTATGGCTACACCTTC. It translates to CASSLVAGANYGYTF. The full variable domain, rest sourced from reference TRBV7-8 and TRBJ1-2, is GAGVSQSPRYKVAKRGQDVALRCDPISGHVSLFWYQQALGQGPEFLTYFQNEAQLDKSGLPSDRFFAERPEGSVSTLKIQRTQQEDSAVYLCASSLVAGANYGYTFGSGTRLTVV.

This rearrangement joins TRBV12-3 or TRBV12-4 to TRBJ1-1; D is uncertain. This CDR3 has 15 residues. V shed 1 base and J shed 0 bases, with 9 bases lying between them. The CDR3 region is CASSLGSVLNTEAFF. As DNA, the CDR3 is TGTGCCAGCAGTTTAGGGTCTGTACTGAACACTGAAGCTTTCTTT.

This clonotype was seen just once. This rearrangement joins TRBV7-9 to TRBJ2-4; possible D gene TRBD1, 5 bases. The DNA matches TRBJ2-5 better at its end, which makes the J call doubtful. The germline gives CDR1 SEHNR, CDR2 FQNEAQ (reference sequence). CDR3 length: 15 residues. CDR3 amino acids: CASSLGTSNQETQYF. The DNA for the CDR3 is TGTGCCAGCAGCTTAGGGACAAGTAACCAAGAGACCCAGTACTTC.

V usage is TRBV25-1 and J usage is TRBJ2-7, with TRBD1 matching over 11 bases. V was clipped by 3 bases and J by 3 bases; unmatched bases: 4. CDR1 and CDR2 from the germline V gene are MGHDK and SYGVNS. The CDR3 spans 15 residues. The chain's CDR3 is CASSEPGQGVYEQYF. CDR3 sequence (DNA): TGTGCCAGCAGTGAGCCGGGACAGGGGGTCTACGAGCAGTACTTC.

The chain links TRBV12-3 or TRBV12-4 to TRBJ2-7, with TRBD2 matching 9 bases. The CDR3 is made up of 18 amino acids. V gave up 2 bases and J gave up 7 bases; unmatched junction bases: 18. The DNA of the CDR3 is TGTGCCAGCAGTTTAATCGGCGGGAGGGCCGGGGCATACAATGAGCAGTACTTC. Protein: CASSLIGGRAGAYNEQYF.

DNA of the CDR3: TGTGCCAGCAGTCCCTCGACAGGGGGGAAGTACGAGCAGTACTTC. Translated: CASSPSTGGKYEQYF. The chain combines TRBV28 with TRBJ2-7, with 9 bases lining up with TRBD1. This CDR3 comprises 15 residues. From germline, CDR1 is MDHEN and CDR2 SYDVKM. V shed 5 bases, J shed 4 bases, and the junction held 9 bases outside the gene matches.

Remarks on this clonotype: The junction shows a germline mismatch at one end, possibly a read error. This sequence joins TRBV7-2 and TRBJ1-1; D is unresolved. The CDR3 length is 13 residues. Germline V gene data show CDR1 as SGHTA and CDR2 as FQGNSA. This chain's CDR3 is CASSLALRVEVFF. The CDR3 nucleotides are TGTGCCAGCAGCTTAGCGCTAAGGGTCGAAGTTTTCTTT.

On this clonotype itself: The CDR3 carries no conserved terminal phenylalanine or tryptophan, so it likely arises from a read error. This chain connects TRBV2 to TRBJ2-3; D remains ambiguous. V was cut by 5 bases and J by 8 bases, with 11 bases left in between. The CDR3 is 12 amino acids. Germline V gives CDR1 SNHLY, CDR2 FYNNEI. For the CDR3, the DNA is TGTGCCAGCAGTCTTACACGCGGTACGCAGTATTTA. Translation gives CASSLTRGTQYL.

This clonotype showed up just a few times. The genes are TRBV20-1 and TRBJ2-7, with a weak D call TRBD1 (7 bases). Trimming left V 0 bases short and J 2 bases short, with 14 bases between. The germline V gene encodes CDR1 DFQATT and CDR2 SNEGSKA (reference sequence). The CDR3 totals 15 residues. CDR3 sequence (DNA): TGCAGTGCTAGAGATCGATCAGGGGGGACCTACGAGCAGTACTTC. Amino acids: CSARDRSGGTYEQYF.

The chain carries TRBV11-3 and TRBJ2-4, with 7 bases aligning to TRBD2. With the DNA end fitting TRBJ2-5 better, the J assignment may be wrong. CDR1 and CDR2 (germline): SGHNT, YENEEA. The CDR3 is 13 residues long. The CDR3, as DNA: TGTGCCAGCAGCCGGACTAGATTAGGGACCCAGTACTTC. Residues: CASSRTRLGTQYF.